This T cell receptor (beta chain) was observed in a study of blood T cell repertoires in COVID-19. Across the study: There were acute and convalescent COVID-19 samples, and they came from the United States, Italy and Spain. PBMCs, B-cell-depleted T cells, or T cells were the source of the cDNA or gDNA that made up the material.

Notes on this clone: Germline and junction disagree at one end, which may indicate a read error.

In the study's own analysis: Researchers report that nucleated cell counts were estimated from reference gene primer amplification. Data came from immunoSEQ multiplex PCR; TCRdb stores just in-frame clones and leaves some out. The V and J calls and clone size come from that table; D and trimming were worked out from the DNA. The table includes about 250,000 clones, around 90% detected once. The CDR3 covers 12 residues. From germline, CDR1 is LGHDT and CDR2 YNNKEL (reference sequence). The receptor was derived from a woman aged 25 to 39 with acute or convalescent COVID-19. Source material: peripheral blood. V usage is TRBV3-1 (or the pseudogene TRBV3-2) and J usage is TRBJ2-1; 8 bases match TRBD2. The chain's CDR3 is CASSPGGNEQLF. CDR3 coding DNA: TGTGCCAGCAGCCCGGGGGGGAATGAGCAGCTCTTC.